The 12 T cell receptor beta chains reported below all come from one sample, sequenced in a study of blood T cell repertoires in COVID-19. Clones were sequenced by immunoSEQ multiplex PCR, and TCRdb holds only the in-frame ones, with some missing. The table includes around 25,000 clones, around 70% detected once. The specimen was peripheral blood. These receptors were collected from a woman older than 75 with acute or convalescent COVID-19.

The chain combines TRBV29-1 with TRBJ2-1; maybe TRBD1 (6 bases). The CDR3 covers 16 residues. Trimming shortened V by 4 bases and J by 2 bases, and 18 bases separated the two germline ends. Germline CDR1 SQVTM, CDR2 ANQGSEA. The CDR3 DNA reads TGCAGCGTTGTTCTCCCAGGGGTAGCTCCCTACAATGAGCAGTTCTTC. The encoded protein is CSVVLPGVAPYNEQFF.

Only one count was recorded for this clone. The chain recombines TRBV9 with TRBJ1-1; 7 bases map to TRBD1. The CDR3 loop spans 15 amino acids. The germline gives CDR1 SGDLS, CDR2 YYNGEE. Trimming removed 3 bases from V and 3 bases from J; junction bases left unmatched: 8. CDR3 coding DNA: TGTGCCAGCAGCGCCTACAGGGGCTCTTACACTGAAGCTTTCTTT. This gives the protein CASSAYRGSYTEAFF.

This clone appeared once. The chain carries TRBV5-4 and TRBJ2-5; D might be TRBD2 (6 bases). From germline, CDR1 is SGHNT and CDR2 YYREEE (reference sequence). V lost 2 bases and J lost 2, with 10 bases in between. This CDR3 contains 14 residues. DNA for the CDR3: TGTGCCAGCAGCTTTACCGGGACTCAAGAGACCCAGTACTTC. Its translation: CASSFTGTQETQYF. The entire variable domain, with the rest obtained from reference TRBV5-4 and TRBJ2-5, is as follows: ETGVTQSPTHLIKTRGQQVTLRCSSQSGHNTVSWYQQALGQGPQFIFQYYREEENGRGNFPPRFSGLQFPNYSSELNVNALELDDSALYLCASSFTGTQETQYFGPGTRLLVL.

This chain connects TRBV24-1 to TRBJ2-3, with D perhaps TRBD1 (6 bases). The CDR3 totals 14 residues. V gave up 8 bases and J gave up 0 bases, with 11 bases separating them. Germline V CDR1 and CDR2: KGHDR, SFDVKD. Here the CDR3 reads CATTNRVSTDTQYF. CDR3 nucleotides: TGTGCCACCACTAACAGGGTCAGCACAGATACGCAGTATTTT.

V gene TRBV11-1 combines with J gene TRBJ2-3, with 15 positions matching TRBD2. In germline, CDR1 is SGHAT, CDR2 FQDESV (reference sequence). CDR3 length equals 16 residues. V dropped 3 bases and J dropped 3; count of bases not matched to a gene: 1. The CDR3 bases are TGTGCCAGCAGCTTCGGACTAGCGGGGGGGACAGATACGCAGTATTTT. Its protein is CASSFGLAGGTDTQYF.

This chain connects TRBV6-4 to TRBJ1-1; the D gene is possibly TRBD1 (6 bases). The V and J ends lost 10 bases and 6 bases respectively, with 15 bases between them. The CDR3 is made up of 12 amino acids. Germline V gene data show CDR1 as MRHNA and CDR2 as SNTAGT. CDR3 sequence: CATRGGSAEAFF. For the CDR3, the DNA is TGTGCCACCAGGGGAGGGAGCGCTGAAGCTTTCTTT.

This sequence joins TRBV5-1 and TRBJ1-4; 9 bases agree with TRBD1. The CDR3 consists of 16 residues. J lost 1 base, V lost 0 bases, and 1 base had no gene match. CDR1 SGHRS and CDR2 YFSETQ come from the germline V gene. Here the CDR3 reads CASSLGQGVTNEKLFF. CDR3 coding DNA: TGCGCCAGCAGCTTGGGACAGGGGGTAACTAATGAAAAACTGTTTTTT.

This clone showed up just a few times. The gene calls are TRBV3-1 (or the pseudogene TRBV3-2) and TRBJ2-5; unclear D gene. V was clipped by 1 base and J by 1 base, with 7 bases between them. Germline CDR1 reads LGHDT; CDR2 reads YNNKEL (reference sequence). The CDR3 contains 14 residues. The CDR3 DNA follows: TGTGCCAGCAGCCAAGGACAAATCCAAGAGACCCAGTACTTC. Its protein product is CASSQGQIQETQYF.

The CDR3 here is CASSFLGGSYNSPLHF. CDR3 nucleotide sequence: TGTGCCAGCAGCTTCTTGGGGGGGTCTTATAATTCACCCCTCCACTTT. The V call is TRBV5-6, the J call TRBJ1-6, with D possibly matching TRBD1 (5 bases). Germline lookup yields CDR1 SGHDT and CDR2 YYEEEE. V gave up 2 bases and J gave up 4 bases, with 13 bases separating them. This CDR3 region has 16 residues.

The chain has TRBV18 and TRBJ2-3, with TRBD2 matching over 13 bases. The J segment lost 2 bases and the V segment lost 3 bases, leaving 11 bases of the junction unmatched. Germline V gene lookup returns CDR1 KGHSH and CDR2 LQKENI. The CDR3 runs 19 residues. CDR3 DNA sequence: TGTGCCAGCTCACCCTCCCTAACTAGCGGGGGGGACCACACAGATACGCAGTATTTT. It specifies CASSPSLTSGGDHTDTQYF.

This clone was detected a few times. The chain combines TRBV19 with TRBJ2-3; weak D call: TRBD2 (5 bases). Trimming removed 3 bases from V and 0 bases from J, with 13 bases in between. Germline V CDR1 and CDR2: LNHDA, SQIVND (reference sequence). This CDR3 is 16 amino acids long. The CDR3 loop reads CASSITAASSTDTQYF. In nucleotides, the CDR3 is TGTGCCAGTAGTATCACAGCGGCTTCGAGCACAGATACGCAGTATTTT. Full variable domain (missing parts from reference TRBV19 and TRBJ2-3): DGGITQSPKYLFRKEGQNVTLSCEQNLNHDAMYWYRQDPGQGLRLIYYSQIVNDFQKGDIAEGYSVSREKKESFPLTVTSAQKNPTAFYLCASSITAASSTDTQYFGPGTRLTVL.

V and J are TRBV7-2 and TRBJ2-1; a weak D match, TRBD2 (5 bases). The CDR3 sequence is 14 residues long. Germline V gene data show CDR1 as SGHTA and CDR2 as FQGNSA. Trimming removed 0 bases at V and 8 bases at J, with 11 bases between. The CDR3 DNA reads TGTGCCAGCAGCTTAGCGGGAGTAGTCGATGAGCAGTTCTTC. Amino acids: CASSLAGVVDEQFF.